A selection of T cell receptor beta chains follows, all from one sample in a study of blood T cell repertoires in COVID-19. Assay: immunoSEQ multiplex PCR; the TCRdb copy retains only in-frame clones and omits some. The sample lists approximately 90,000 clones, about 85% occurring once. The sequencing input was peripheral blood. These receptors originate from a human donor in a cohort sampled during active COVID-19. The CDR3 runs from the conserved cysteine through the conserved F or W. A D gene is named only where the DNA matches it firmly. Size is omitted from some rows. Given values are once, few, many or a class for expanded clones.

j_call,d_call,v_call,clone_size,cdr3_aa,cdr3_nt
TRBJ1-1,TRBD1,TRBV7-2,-,CASSPGQGQAFF,TGTGCCAGCAGCCCCGGACAGGGCCAAGCTTTCTTT
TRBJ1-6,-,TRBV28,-,CASRTPGFSYNSPLHF,TGTGCCAGCAGGACACCGGGATTTTCATATAATTCACCCCTCCACTTT
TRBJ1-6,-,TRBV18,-,CASSPEGWNSPLHF,TGTGCCAGCTCACCAGAGGGATGGAATTCACCCCTCCACTTT
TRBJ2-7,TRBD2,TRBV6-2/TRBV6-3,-,CASSYSGTSSEQYF,TGTGCCAGCAGTTACTCTGGGACTAGCAGCGAGCAGTACTTC
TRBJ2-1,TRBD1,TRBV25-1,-,CASSPWLRGGEEDEQFF,TGTGCCAGCAGTCCCTGGTTGAGAGGGGGCGAGGAGGATGAGCAGTTCTTC
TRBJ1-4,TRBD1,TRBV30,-,CAWRSGGTANEKLFF,TGTGCCTGGAGATCTGGTGGGACAGCTAATGAAAAACTGTTTTTT
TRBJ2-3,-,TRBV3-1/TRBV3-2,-,CASSQVKDTQYF,TGTGCCAGCAGCCAAGTAAAAGATACGCAGTATTTT
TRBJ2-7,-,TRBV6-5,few,CASSGSSYEQYF,TGTGCCAGCAGCGGGAGCTCCTACGAGCAGTACTTC
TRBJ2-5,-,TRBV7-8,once,CASSRLSVLKETQYF,TGTGCCAGCAGCCGATTGAGTGTTCTGAAGGAGACCCAGTACTTC
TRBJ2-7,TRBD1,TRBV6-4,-,CASSALTGGGYEQYF,TGTGCCAGCAGTGCCTTGACAGGGGGCGGCTACGAGCAGTACTTC
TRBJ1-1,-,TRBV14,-,CASSQDTGYPLDTEAFF,TGTGCCAGCAGCCAAGATACAGGCTACCCGCTGGACACTGAAGCTTTCTTT
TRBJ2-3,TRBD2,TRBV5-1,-,CASSPMTSGIGADTQYF,TGCGCCAGCAGCCCAATGACTAGCGGGATAGGGGCAGATACGCAGTATTTT
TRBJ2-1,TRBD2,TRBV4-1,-,CASSQEELAGSYNEQFF,TGCGCCAGCAGCCAAGAAGAACTAGCGGGAAGCTACAATGAGCAGTTCTTC
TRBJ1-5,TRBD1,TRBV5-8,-,CASSIYETGGAQPQHF,TGTGCCAGCAGCATATATGAGACAGGGGGCGCCCAGCCCCAGCATTTT
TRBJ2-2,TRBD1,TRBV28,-,CASRTQGAGELFF,TGTGCCAGCAGAACACAGGGGGCCGGGGAGCTGTTTTTT
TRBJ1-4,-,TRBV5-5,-,CASSAPGGGEKLFF,TGTGCCAGCAGCGCGCCGGGAGGGGGAGAAAAACTGTTTTTT
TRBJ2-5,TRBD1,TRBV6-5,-,CASSYSYRGAETQYF,TGTGCCAGCAGTTACTCCTACAGGGGCGCCGAGACCCAGTACTTC
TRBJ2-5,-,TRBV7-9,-,CASSFGQNQETQYF,TGTGCCAGCAGTTTTGGACAGAACCAAGAGACCCAGTACTTC
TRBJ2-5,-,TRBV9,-,CASSPGGGSETQYF,TGTGCCAGCAGCCCCGGGGGAGGCTCAGAGACCCAGTACTTC
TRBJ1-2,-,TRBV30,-,CAWSGGGRIYGYTF,TGTGCCTGGAGCGGAGGCGGACGGATATATGGCTACACCTTC
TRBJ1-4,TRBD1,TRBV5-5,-,CASSLSYGTGVEKLFF,TGTGCCAGCAGCTTGTCATATGGGACAGGGGTGGAAAAACTGTTTTTT
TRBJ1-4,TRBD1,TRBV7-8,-,CASSASGGSGGKLFF,TGTGCCAGCAGCGCATCAGGGGGCTCAGGAGGAAAACTGTTTTTT
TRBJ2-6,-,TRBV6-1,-,CASSEPGAGANVLTF,TGTGCCAGCAGTGAACCTGGAGCCGGGGCCAACGTCCTGACTTTC
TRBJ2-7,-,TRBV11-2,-,CASSLDEPYEQYF,TGTGCCAGCAGCTTAGATGAGCCCTACGAGCAGTACTTC
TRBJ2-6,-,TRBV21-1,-,CASSKGTSGANVLTF,TGTGCCAGCAGCAAAGGGACATCTGGGGCCAACGTCCTGACTTTC
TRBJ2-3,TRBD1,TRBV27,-,CASRGAGGGTQYF,TGTGCCAGCAGAGGCGCAGGGGGCGGTACGCAGTATTTT